This T cell receptor (beta chain) originates from a study of spatial heterogeneity in lung cancer. Overall study context: Sequences of the beta chain were consistently detected in greater numbers than alpha-chain sequences.

Trimming took 7 bases from V and 0 from J, leaving 13 bases between them. This CDR3 region has 14 residues. The germline V gene has CDR1 SNHLY and CDR2 FYNNEI. All TCR cDNA molecules were individually tagged with a unique molecular identifier. TCRdb passed the 5' RACE reads through MiXCR, listing each CDR3 protein once. The sample has fewer than 7,500 distinct CDR3 sequences, approximately 17% seen once. Described time point: sample taken at primary tumor resection. Study conclusions and caveats: Tumoral mutation counts were tracked by counts of expanded intratumoral alpha and beta TCRs.

By its share, this clonotype is medium-sized. Antigen: not known. The sequences come from lung tumor tissue, collected at surgery. The clonotype was recovered from a female donor with early-stage non-small cell lung cancer. The V gene is TRBV2, the J gene TRBJ2-7; the D is unclear. As DNA, the CDR3 is TGTGCCAGCATTTGGACGCAGAGCTCCTACGAGCAGTACTTC. This encodes CASIWTQSSYEQYF.